This T cell receptor (beta chain) was identified in a study of PD-1 blockade in classical Hodgkin lymphoma. Study observations and caveats: Undefined causes, possibly disease activity or prior therapy, underlie the repertoire differences. Baseline TCR diversity was reportedly lower in newly diagnosed patients than healthy donors. The diversity seen at baseline in complete responders resembled that of newly diagnosed patients.

TCRdb keeps only in-frame clones here, not all; method: immunoSEQ multiplex PCR. The sample lists roughly 20,000 clones, roughly 80% seen once, with under 7.5% in the top ten. Relapses following autologous stem cell transplantation were seen in all patients, with brentuximab vedotin exposure varying. The study recorded best responses of complete response, partial response or progressive disease. V was shortened by 4 bases and J by 0 bases, with 13 bases between the two germline ends. CDR3 size: 15 residues. CDR1 GTSNPN and CDR2 SVGIG come from the germline V gene (reference sequence). About this clone: Its antigen is currently unknown.

The J gene is TRBJ2-4, the V gene TRBV30; possibly TRBD1 for D (5 bases). The clonotype comes from a human donor with classical Hodgkin lymphoma. Source: peripheral blood mononuclear cells (PBMCs), taken at baseline. The CDR3 reads CAWNHRSLAKNIQYF. For the CDR3, the DNA is TGTGCCTGGAATCACAGGAGTCTAGCCAAAAACATTCAGTACTTC.